Following are 28 T cell receptor beta chains from one sample sequenced in a study of persistence of HIV-infected CD4 T cells (dated by TCRdb to 2020 to 2022). These receptors' antigens are unknown. The immunoSEQ hsTCRB assay version 4 in survey mode was used to sequence TCRbeta repertoires from genomic DNA. What TCRdb holds here is the immuneACCESS table cut down to in-frame rearrangements. Part of the clones is not present; checked against another copy, under half of the missing clones reflect an unresolved V gene, and the others are unexplained. This sample has 18,000 or so clones in its table, and 78% of those were observed once. The ten most abundant clones make up about 7% of the sample. The label giving this sample's treatment or condition can be read as: suppressive antiretroviral therapy. Cells were stimulated with lysates of CMV-infected fibroblasts at roughly 10 ug/mL. Sorting of responding CD4+ T cells was based on upregulation of both CD40 ligand and CD69.

This specimen consisted of CD4+ T cells sorted from PBMCs after approximately 19-hour stimulation, obtained from a patient who received antiretroviral therapy. The cell subset or site label, read with the paper, signifies: CD40L+CD69+ CD4 T cells responding to CMV lysate. The receptors were sampled from an adult man with HIV who was CMV-seropositive.

The chain is built from TRBV12-5 and TRBJ2-7; 9 nucleotides line up with TRBD2. Trimming cost V 1 base and J 2 bases; bases outside gene matches: 9. The CDR3 length is 17 residues. Looked up from germline, CDR1 is LGHNT and CDR2 is FRNRAP. The CDR3 region has the DNA TGTGCTAGTGGTTTGGAAAGTCTAGCGGGGCGGACCTACGAGCAGTACTTC. Translated: CASGLESLAGRTYEQYF.

The table lists this clone with a count of one. The chain carries TRBV7-3 and TRBJ2-1; D uncertain. CDR1 SGHTA and CDR2 FQGTGA come from the germline V gene. V lost 3 bases and J 7 bases, leaving 13 bases between the germline ends. This CDR3 is 14 amino acids long. The CDR3: CASSFALLGNEQFF. The CDR3 nucleotides read TGTGCCAGCAGCTTCGCTTTACTTGGGAATGAGCAGTTCTTC.

The CDR3 protein is CASSIAVSGNTIYF. For the CDR3, the DNA is TGTGCCAGCAGCATAGCGGTCTCTGGAAACACCATATATTTT. V and J are TRBV9 and TRBJ1-3, with D unclear. The CDR3 has 14 amino acids. From germline, CDR1 is SGDLS and CDR2 YYNGEE. V shed 4 bases and J shed 0 bases, with 8 bases lying between them. Full variable domain (remainder filled in from reference TRBV9 and TRBJ1-3): DSGVTQTPKHLITATGQRVTLRCSPRSGDLSVYWYQQSLDQGLQFLIQYYNGEERAKGNILERFSAQQFPDLHSELNLSSLELGDSALYFCASSIAVSGNTIYFGEGSWLTVV.

This chain joins TRBV9 and TRBJ2-1, with TRBD1 matching over 11 bases. The germline gives CDR1 SGDLS, CDR2 YYNGEE. Trimming cost V 2 bases and J 10 bases; bases outside gene matches: 8. The CDR3 has 15 amino acids. CDR3 sequence: CASSVGTGGKWEQFF. CDR3 coding DNA: TGTGCCAGCAGCGTGGGGACAGGGGGTAAGTGGGAGCAGTTCTTC.

The chain is built from TRBV28 and TRBJ1-2; 8 positions match TRBD1. J lost 4 bases, V lost 5 bases, and 3 bases had no gene match. The CDR3 length is 13 residues. Germline V gives CDR1 MDHEN, CDR2 SYDVKM. The CDR3 region is CASSKDRVYGYTF. DNA of the CDR3: TGTGCCAGCAGTAAGGACAGGGTCTATGGCTACACCTTC.

This chain links TRBV5-1 with TRBJ1-3; weak D call: TRBD1 (6 bases). The CDR3 consists of 13 residues. Germline loops: CDR1 SGHRS, CDR2 YFSETQ. V was shortened by 7 bases and J by 2 bases, with 10 bases between the two germline ends. The CDR3 DNA is TGCGCCAGCCAAACAGGGACTGGAAACACCATATATTTT. Translated, it gives CASQTGTGNTIYF.

J is TRBJ2-5 and V is TRBV28; TRBD1 agrees at 7 bases. This CDR3 spans 14 amino acids. V shed 4 bases and J 1 base; nucleotides not matched to a gene: 3. Per the germline V gene, CDR1 is MDHEN and CDR2 is SYDVKM. The CDR3 sequence is CASSSGTAQETQYF. CDR3 sequence (DNA): TGTGCCAGCAGTTCCGGGACAGCCCAAGAGACCCAGTACTTC. The variable domain in full, completed from reference TRBV28 and TRBJ2-5, reads DVKVTQSSRYLVKRTGEKVFLECVQDMDHENMFWYRQDPGLGLRLIYFSYDVKMKEKGDIPEGYSVSREKKERFSLILESASTNQTSMYLCASSSGTAQETQYFGPGTRLLVL.

The chain carries TRBV28 and TRBJ1-5, with D perhaps TRBD1 (5 bases). The CDR3 runs to 13 residues. Germline CDR1 MDHEN, CDR2 SYDVKM. V lost 5 bases to trimming and J lost 9 bases, with 14 bases between them. CDR3 DNA sequence: TGTGCCAGCAGTACGGGACCTCGAACGCCCCAGCATTTT. Its translation: CASSTGPRTPQHF.

The CDR3 spells CASSQERAGGSEPQHF. CDR3 coding DNA: TGCGCCAGCAGTCAAGAGAGGGCAGGGGGCTCGGAGCCCCAGCATTTT. The rearrangement links TRBV23-1 to TRBJ1-5; 8 bases align to TRBD1. TRBV23-1 is assigned to the ORF class and has an uncertain function. V was clipped by 2 bases and J by 8 bases; unmatched bases: 11. There are 16 residues in the CDR3.

DNA of the CDR3: TGTGCCAGCAGCCTTTACAGGAGCCTCAATCAGCCCCAGCATTTT. Translated, it gives CASSLYRSLNQPQHF. This chain joins TRBV6-1 and TRBJ1-5; D perhaps matches TRBD1 (5 bases). From germline, CDR1 is MNHNS and CDR2 SASEGT. This CDR3 spans 15 amino acids. The V gene lost 6 bases and the J gene lost 3 bases, with 15 bases spanning the gap.

This clone was seen once. The genes are TRBV29-1 and TRBJ1-5; no firm D call. The germline gives CDR1 SQVTM, CDR2 ANQGSEA. Trimming took off 4 bases at V and 2 bases at J, with 9 bases between the two ends. CDR3 size: 13 residues. CDR3 in amino acids: CSVAGQGNQPQHF. In nucleotides, the CDR3 is TGCAGCGTTGCGGGTCAGGGCAATCAGCCCCAGCATTTT.

This clone was detected a few times. This chain links TRBV7-6 with TRBJ2-4, with TRBD1 identical over 7 bases. V lost 4 bases, J lost 6 bases, and 6 bases stayed unmatched. Germline CDR1 reads SGHVS; CDR2 reads FNYEAQ. This CDR3 spans 14 amino acids. The CDR3 DNA follows: TGTGCCAGCAGCTCCCCGAGGGACAGAAACATTCAGTACTTC. Encoded protein: CASSSPRDRNIQYF.

This clone was observed once. The chain joins TRBV5-5 to TRBJ2-1; 7 nucleotides agree with TRBD1. The ends lost 2 bases at V and 6 bases at J; junction bases unmatched: 8. CDR1 and CDR2 (germline): SGHKS, YYEKEE (reference sequence). The CDR3 sequence is 15 residues long. Here the CDR3 reads CASSFRGDSLNEQFF. Here the CDR3 DNA reads TGTGCCAGCAGCTTTAGAGGGGACAGCCTCAATGAGCAGTTCTTC.

In its sample, this clone was seen a few times. The CDR3 loop is CASSPSGGGTGELFF. CDR3 coding DNA: TGTGCCAGCAGCCCGAGCGGGGGGGGTACCGGGGAGCTGTTTTTT. The chain employs TRBV4-2 and TRBJ2-2, with 10 bases aligning to TRBD2. Germline V CDR1 and CDR2: LGHNA, YNFKEQ. Trimming cost V 4 bases and J 5 bases; bases outside gene matches: 4. This CDR3 comprises 15 residues.

V and J are TRBV6-2 or TRBV6-3 and TRBJ2-2; TRBD2 might be the D (5 bases). CDR1 and CDR2 (germline): MNHEY, SVGEGT. V gave up 4 bases and J gave up 1 base, with 19 bases separating them. The length of the CDR3 is 18 residues. CDR3 sequence (DNA): TGTGCCAGCAGTTCCATCTCAGAGGGTTGGGTGAACACCGGGGAGCTGTTTTTT. It specifies CASSSISEGWVNTGELFF.

For the CDR3, the DNA is TGTGCCAGTAGCCCGCCGACGAACAGGGGGCAAGGCGGGGAGCTGTTTTTT. Translating gives CASSPPTNRGQGGELFF. The chain has TRBV19 and TRBJ2-2; 9 bases map to TRBD1. Losses at the gene ends were 6 bases for V and 7 bases for J; bases not matched to a gene: 15. This CDR3 comprises 17 residues. The germline gives CDR1 LNHDA, CDR2 SQIVND (reference sequence). Full variable domain (outside the CDR3, taken from reference TRBV19 and TRBJ2-2): DGGITQSPKYLFRKEGQNVTLSCEQNLNHDAMYWYRQDPGQGLRLIYYSQIVNDFQKGDIAEGYSVSREKKESFPLTVTSAQKNPTAFYLCASSPPTNRGQGGELFFGEGSRLTVL.

V gene TRBV27 combines with J gene TRBJ2-5; D uncertain. V lost 2 bases and J 9 bases, leaving 13 bases between the germline ends. The CDR3 contains 13 residues. CDR1 is MNHEY, CDR2 SMNVEV, per germline (reference sequence). Here the CDR3 reads CASSLARASAQYF. Here the CDR3 DNA reads TGTGCCAGCAGTTTAGCACGGGCCTCCGCCCAGTACTTC.

The J gene is TRBJ2-3, the V gene TRBV7-3; D might be TRBD1 or TRBD2, each matching 6 bases. Germline loops: CDR1 SGHTA, CDR2 FQGTGA. The CDR3 totals 19 residues. The germline V and J ends were trimmed by 1 base and 0 bases, with 20 bases remaining between them. CDR3 nucleotides: TGTGCCAGCAGCTTAAATCCCCCGGGGGCAGGTGACAGCACAGATACGCAGTATTTT. Its translation: CASSLNPPGAGDSTDTQYF.

The chain recombines TRBV7-2 with TRBJ1-1; 7 bases align to TRBD1. There are 15 residues in the CDR3. The V gene's germline CDR1 is SGHTA and CDR2 FQGNSA. V was clipped by 5 bases and J by 4 bases; unmatched bases: 10. Here the CDR3 DNA reads TGTGCCAGCAGCCTACAAGGACAGGTTTTCACTGAAGCTTTCTTT. The encoded protein is CASSLQGQVFTEAFF.

As regards this clone: Other DNA sequences of this sample code for an identical CDR3. The chain has TRBV5-1 and TRBJ2-2, with 8 bases that match TRBD1. V lost 4 bases to trimming and J lost 7 bases; unmatched junction nucleotides: 6. CDR3 size: 14 residues. The germline V gene encodes CDR1 SGHRS and CDR2 YFSETQ. In nucleotides, the CDR3 is TGCGCCAGCAGCCCGGACAGGGTAGGCGGGGAGCTGTTTTTT. Protein sequence: CASSPDRVGGELFF.

This clone is medium-sized (0.01 to 0.1%) by share. The CDR3 is CASSPRSGGSTDTQYF. The CDR3 DNA is TGTGCCAGCTCACCAAGGAGCGGGGGCAGCACAGATACGCAGTATTTT. This chain uses TRBV18 with TRBJ2-3; 8 bases align to TRBD2. The ends lost 2 bases at V and 0 bases at J; junction bases unmatched: 4. From germline, CDR1 is KGHSH and CDR2 LQKENI. This CDR3 contains 16 residues.

The chain has TRBV5-5 and TRBJ1-2, with 9 bases lining up with TRBD1. The CDR3 has 15 amino acids. Trimming took 1 base from V and 10 from J; bases not matched to a gene: 11. The germline V gene has CDR1 SGHKS and CDR2 YYEKEE (reference sequence). CDR3 sequence (DNA): TGTGCCAGCAGCTTGCATGGTTCCGGGACAGGGATCTACACCTTC. Translation: CASSLHGSGTGIYTF.

V gene TRBV28 combines with J gene TRBJ1-5, with 7 bases identical to TRBD1. V was pared by 6 bases and J by 6 bases, with 8 bases of the junction left unmatched. The CDR3 has 14 residues. Germline assignment: CDR1 MDHEN and CDR2 SYDVKM. The CDR3 coding sequence is TGTGCCAGCAGCTCAGACAGGGAAGGTCAGCCCCAGCATTTT. Protein product: CASSSDREGQPQHF.

This chain joins TRBV28 and TRBJ2-1, with 10 nucleotides matching TRBD1. V gave up 5 bases and J gave up 10 bases; unmatched junction bases: 8. Germline V CDR1 and CDR2: MDHEN, SYDVKM. This CDR3 is 14 amino acids long. CDR3 sequence: CASSPRDRGSEQFF. The CDR3 region has the DNA TGTGCCAGCAGTCCCCGGGACAGGGGTTCGGAGCAGTTCTTC.

Only a few counts were recorded for this clone. This chain connects TRBV4-1 to TRBJ1-1, with TRBD1 identical over 7 bases. Germline V gene lookup returns CDR1 MGHRA and CDR2 YSYEKL. Trimming took 4 bases from V and 4 from J; bases not matched to a gene: 6. This CDR3 is 14 amino acids long. This chain's CDR3 is CASSPTGMGTEAFF. CDR3 coding DNA: TGCGCCAGCAGCCCGACAGGGATGGGCACTGAAGCTTTCTTT.

CDR3 sequence reads: CASSRYPSREIGTGELFF. Here the CDR3 DNA reads TGCGCCAGCAGCCGTTATCCTTCAAGGGAGATTGGGACCGGGGAGCTGTTTTTT. The V and J genes are TRBV5-1 and TRBJ2-2; a possible D gene is TRBD2 (5 bases). The CDR3 is made up of 18 amino acids. V was clipped by 4 bases and J by 5 bases, with 24 bases between them. CDR1 and CDR2 from the germline V gene are SGHRS and YFSETQ. The full variable domain, in which reference TRBV5-1 and TRBJ2-2 provide the parts outside the CDR3, is KAGVTQTPRYLIKTRGQQVTLSCSPISGHRSVSWYQQTPGQGLQFLFEYFSETQRNKGNFPGRFSGRQFSNSRSEMNVSTLELGDSALYLCASSRYPSREIGTGELFFGEGSRLTVL.

The chain uses TRBV2 and TRBJ1-5; no clear D gene. The V and J ends lost 4 bases and 0 bases respectively, with 13 bases between them. The V gene's germline CDR1 is SNHLY and CDR2 FYNNEI. The CDR3 spans 16 residues. CDR3 in amino acids: CASSVGVLYSNQPQHF. The CDR3 DNA follows: TGTGCCAGCAGTGTTGGGGTCCTTTATAGCAATCAGCCCCAGCATTTT.

The genes are TRBV7-6 and TRBJ2-3; D tentatively reads TRBD1 or TRBD2 (5 bases each). With 2 bases removed from V and 1 base from J, the gap between germline ends came to 10 bases. Germline CDR1 SGHVS, CDR2 FNYEAQ. The CDR3 totals 15 residues. The CDR3 is CASSLRGVGTDTQYF. The CDR3 bases are TGTGCCAGCAGCTTAAGGGGAGTGGGCACAGATACGCAGTATTTT.